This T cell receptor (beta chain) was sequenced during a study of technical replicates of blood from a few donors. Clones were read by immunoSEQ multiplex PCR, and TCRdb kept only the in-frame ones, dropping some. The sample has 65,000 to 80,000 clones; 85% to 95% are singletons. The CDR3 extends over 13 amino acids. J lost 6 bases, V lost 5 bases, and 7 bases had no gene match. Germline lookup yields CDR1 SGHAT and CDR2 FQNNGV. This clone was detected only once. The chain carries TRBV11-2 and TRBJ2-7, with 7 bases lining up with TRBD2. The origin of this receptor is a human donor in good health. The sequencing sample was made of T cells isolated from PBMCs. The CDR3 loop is CASSPGGGLEQYF. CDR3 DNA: TGTGCCAGCAGCCCGGGAGGAGGGCTCGAGCAGTACTTC.